These T cell receptor beta chains were read from a single sample in a study of T cell repertoires in cytomegalovirus infection. TCRdb recomputed calls from the reads with MiXCR, one row per CDR3 protein. The sample shows 740,000 or so distinct CDR3 sequences, roughly 36% of them seen only once. Sequencing was carried out using PBMCs. The receptor source for this set is a human donor in good health (CMV status not recorded). Some clones in this sample may be carry-over from other donors' samples. The CDR3 runs from the conserved cysteine through the conserved F or W. D genes are given only for firm matches. Size is stated for part of the rows, as once, few or many counts, or as a class when the clone is expanded.

len	abundance	v_gene	d_gene	j_gene	CDR3nt	CDR3aa
12	NA	TRBV24-1	NA	TRBJ2-2	TGTGCCACCAGTGCAAGCTCAGGGGAGCTGTTTTTT	CATSASSGELFF
22	NA	TRBV28	TRBD2	TRBJ2-1	TGTGCCAGCAGTTTACCGTACCGGTCCGGGACTAGTGACGATGCGGGGGACAATGAGCAGTTCTTC	CASSLPYRSGTSDDAGDNEQFF
13	NA	TRBV7-9	NA	TRBJ1-1	TGTGCCAGCAGCTTAGGGTCAGGGCGGGAAGCTTTCTTT	CASSLGSGREAFF
14	few	TRBV5-1	NA	TRBJ2-2	TGCGCCAGCAGCTGGGGCCAGGTGACCGGGGAGCTGTTTTTT	CASSWGQVTGELFF
14	once	TRBV28	NA	TRBJ1-1	TGTGCCAACAGTTTATGGGGGGACTCCAATGAAGCTTTCTTT	CANSLWGDSNEAFF
17	NA	TRBV4-2	TRBD2	TRBJ2-2	TGTGCCAGCAGCCAAGGACTCGGGAGGTCAAACACCGGGGAGCTGTTTTTT	CASSQGLGRSNTGELFF
16	few	TRBV28	NA	TRBJ2-3	TGTGCCAGCAGTGCCGAGGGTCTGGGCATGGCAGATACGCAGTATTTT	CASSAEGLGMADTQYF
16	NA	TRBV20-1	NA	TRBJ1-3	TGCAGTGCTCTTTCGTCCCGGTTGAACTCTGGAAACACCATATATTTT	CSALSSRLNSGNTIYF
15	few	TRBV6-6	TRBD1	TRBJ2-7	TGTGCCAGCAGTTACTCGACAGGGAACGGGTACGAGCAGTACTTC	CASSYSTGNGYEQYF
14	NA	TRBV6-2/TRBV6-3	NA	TRBJ2-7	TGTGCCAGCTCCTTTTGGGGGGACTCCTACGAGCAGTACTTC	CASSFWGDSYEQYF